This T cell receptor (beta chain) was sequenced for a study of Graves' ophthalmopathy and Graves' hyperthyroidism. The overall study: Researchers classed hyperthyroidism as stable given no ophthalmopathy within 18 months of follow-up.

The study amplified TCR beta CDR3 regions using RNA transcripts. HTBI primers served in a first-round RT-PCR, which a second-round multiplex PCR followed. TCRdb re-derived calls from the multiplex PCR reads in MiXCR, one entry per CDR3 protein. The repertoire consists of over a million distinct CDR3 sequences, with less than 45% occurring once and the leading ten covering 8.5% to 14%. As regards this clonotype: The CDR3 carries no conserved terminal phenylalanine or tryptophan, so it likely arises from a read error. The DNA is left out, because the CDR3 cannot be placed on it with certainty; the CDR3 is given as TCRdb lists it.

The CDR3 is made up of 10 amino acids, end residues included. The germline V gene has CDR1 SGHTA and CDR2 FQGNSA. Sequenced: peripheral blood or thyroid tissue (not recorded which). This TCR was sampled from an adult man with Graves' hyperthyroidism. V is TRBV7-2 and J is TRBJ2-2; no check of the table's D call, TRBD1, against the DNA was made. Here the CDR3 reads CASSLEATGV.